Following are 23 T cell receptor beta chains from one sample sequenced in a study of T-cell reconstitution after alpha-beta-depleted transplantation in children. Preparation of the TCRbeta library involved a method that used unique molecular identifiers. One entry per CDR3 protein results from TCRdb running MiXCR on the PCR reads. Among 500,000 to 750,000 distinct CDR3 sequences listed, around 27% were seen once. The sample was PBMCs, taken before TCRalphabeta/CD19-depleted stem cell transplant. These TCRs come from a boy under two years old with Wiskott-Aldrich syndrome, due to receive a stem cell transplant.

The J gene is TRBJ2-7, the V gene TRBV20-1; no clear D. Trimming removed 0 bases from V and 1 base from J, with 4 bases in between. The CDR3 consists of 12 residues. Germline lookup yields CDR1 DFQATT and CDR2 SNEGSKA (reference sequence). CDR3 sequence (DNA): TGCAGTGCTAGAGATTTATCCTACGAGCAGTACTTC. It translates to CSARDLSYEQYF.

The rearrangement joins TRBV10-3 to TRBJ1-2; D remains ambiguous. V lost 5 bases, J lost 2 bases, and 6 bases lay in between. Germline V gene sequence: CDR1 ENHRY, CDR2 SYGVKD. The CDR3 is 12 residues long. The CDR3 sequence: CAISSLNYGYTF. The CDR3 DNA is TGTGCCATCAGTTCATTGAACTATGGCTACACCTTC.

A few counts support this clonotype. V is TRBV11-2 and J is TRBJ2-1, with 11 bases lining up with TRBD2. The V segment lost 2 bases and the J segment 1 base; nucleotides outside the gene matches: 13. CDR3 size: 20 residues. The germline CDR1 and CDR2 sequences are SGHAT and FQNNGV. CDR3 coding DNA: TGTGCCAGCAGCTTACATCCGGCTAGCGGGAGGATTTGGTCCTACAATGAGCAGTTCTTC. This codes for CASSLHPASGRIWSYNEQFF.

The chain links TRBV5-1 to TRBJ2-1, with TRBD2 matching over 11 bases. Germline loops: CDR1 SGHRS, CDR2 YFSETQ. Unmatched junction bases numbered 5, after V lost 7 bases and J lost 2 bases. The CDR3 loop spans 15 amino acids. CDR3 in amino acids: CASFLTSGTYNEQFF. DNA for the CDR3: TGCGCCAGCTTTTTGACTAGCGGGACCTACAATGAGCAGTTCTTC.

This rearrangement joins TRBV3-1 to TRBJ1-1; 10 bases match TRBD1. The J segment lost 5 bases and the V segment lost 2 bases, leaving 5 bases of the junction unmatched. Looked up from germline, CDR1 is LGHDT and CDR2 is YNNKEL (reference sequence). The CDR3 covers 15 residues. The CDR3 DNA follows: TGTGCCAGCAGCCAACTTGACAGGGGGCAAACTGAAGCTTTCTTT. Protein: CASSQLDRGQTEAFF.

In this sample, this clonotype turned up a few times. This sequence joins TRBV5-1 and TRBJ2-2; D ambiguous. Germline CDR1 SGHRS, CDR2 YFSETQ. V lost 1 base and J lost 6, with 10 bases in between. This CDR3 contains 14 residues. Here the CDR3 reads CASSLSWAAGELFF. DNA for the CDR3: TGCGCCAGCAGCTTGAGTTGGGCCGCCGGGGAGCTGTTTTTT.

This clonotype turned up a few times. The V call is TRBV29-1, the J call TRBJ1-1, with TRBD1 matching 7 bases. Germline trimming cut 7 bases from V and 0 bases from J; bases unmatched to any gene: 5. Germline CDR1 and CDR2: SQVTM and ANQGSEA. This CDR3 is built from 13 residues. In DNA form, the CDR3 reads TGCAGCGGACAGGACAGGCTGAACACTGAAGCTTTCTTT. This codes for CSGQDRLNTEAFF.

This clonotype has just a few counts. The chain is built from TRBV18 and TRBJ2-7; 8 bases are a match to TRBD1. CDR3 length: 14 residues. With 3 bases clipped from V and 2 bases from J, the junction kept 3 bases outside the gene matches. Germline CDR1 KGHSH, CDR2 LQKENI. The CDR3 spells CASSPTGDPYEQYF. CDR3 nucleotides: TGTGCCAGCTCACCGACAGGGGACCCCTACGAGCAGTACTTC.

This clonotype was detected a few times. The V gene is TRBV28, the J gene TRBJ2-5, with TRBD1 matching 11 bases. Germline loops: CDR1 MDHEN, CDR2 SYDVKM. Losses at the gene ends were 3 bases for V and 4 bases for J; bases not matched to a gene: 7. The CDR3 runs 16 residues. CDR3 nucleotides: TGTGCCAGCAGTTTTTGGGACAGGGGGGGTGGAGAGACCCAGTACTTC. This encodes CASSFWDRGGGETQYF.

This clonotype came up a few times. The chain combines TRBV5-1 with TRBJ2-3; 13 bases fit TRBD2. V dropped 4 bases and J dropped 5; count of bases not matched to a gene: 4. Looked up from germline, CDR1 is SGHRS and CDR2 is YFSETQ. CDR3 length: 15 amino acids. This CDR3 reads CASSPRTSGRDTQYF. The CDR3 region has the DNA TGCGCCAGCAGCCCGAGGACTAGCGGGAGAGATACGCAGTATTTT.

V gene TRBV18 combines with J gene TRBJ2-7; 8 positions agree with TRBD2. Germline assignment: CDR1 KGHSH and CDR2 LQKENI. The CDR3 consists of 14 residues. J gave up 6 bases and V 0 bases, and 4 bases lay outside the gene matches. CDR3 sequence reads: CASSPPSGSVEQYF. CDR3 DNA sequence: TGTGCCAGCTCACCACCGAGCGGGAGTGTCGAGCAGTACTTC. Full variable domain (remainder filled in from reference TRBV18 and TRBJ2-7): NAGVMQNPRHLVRRRGQEARLRCSPMKGHSHVYWYRQLPEEGLKFMVYLQKENIIDESGMPKERFSAEFPKEGPSILRIQQVVRGDSAAYFCASSPPSGSVEQYFGPGTRLTVT.

The chain carries TRBV24-1 and TRBJ2-1, with 9 bases matching TRBD2. Looked up from germline, CDR1 is KGHDR and CDR2 is SFDVKD. The CDR3 spans 15 residues. V lost 6 bases to trimming and J lost 6 bases; unmatched junction nucleotides: 8. The DNA of the CDR3 is TGTGCCACCAGTTTAGCGGGAGCTTCTTCCAATGAGCAGTTCTTC. This gives the protein CATSLAGASSNEQFF.

The genes are TRBV4-1 and TRBJ2-1; tentatively, D is TRBD1 (6 bases). CDR3 length: 12 residues. CDR1 is MGHRA and CDR2 is YSYEKL in the germline V gene. Between the trimmed V and J ends, which lost 8 bases and 6 bases, there was a span of 11 bases. CDR3 sequence: CASGPQGNEQFF. The CDR3, as DNA: TGCGCCAGCGGACCACAGGGCAATGAGCAGTTCTTC.

This clonotype was counted between two and nine times. CDR3 protein: CASSPLNSMDRGHEQFF. The CDR3 nucleotides are TGTGCCAGCTCACCACTTAATTCCATGGACAGGGGGCATGAGCAGTTCTTC. J is TRBJ2-1 and V is TRBV18; the match to TRBD1 covers 11 bases. V lost 1 base to trimming and J lost 8 bases; unmatched junction nucleotides: 10. CDR1 is KGHSH, CDR2 LQKENI, per germline. The CDR3 is 17 residues long.

Only a few counts were recorded for this clonotype. The chain uses TRBV10-3 and TRBJ2-1; 9 bases agree with TRBD2. The germline CDR1 and CDR2 sequences are ENHRY and SYGVKD. The CDR3 runs to 16 residues. The junction had 9 bases not matched to a gene; V was cut back by 3 bases and J by 6 bases. DNA for the CDR3: TGTGCCATCAGTGAAAATAGGCCTAGCGGGGCCAATGAGCAGTTCTTC. Translated: CAISENRPSGANEQFF.

This chain uses TRBV3-1 with TRBJ2-7; 9 bases are shared with TRBD2. Germline V gene lookup returns CDR1 LGHDT and CDR2 YNNKEL (reference sequence). V was clipped by 0 bases and J by 7 bases; unmatched bases: 7. This CDR3 comprises 15 residues. CDR3 DNA sequence: TGTGCCAGCAGCCAAGATACCCTAGCGGGAAATGAGCAGTACTTC. Protein product: CASSQDTLAGNEQYF.

This clonotype appeared a few times. This rearrangement joins TRBV28 to TRBJ2-1; 8 positions match TRBD2. After removal of 5 bases from V and 9 bases from J, the junction contained 6 bases not matched to a gene. CDR1 MDHEN and CDR2 SYDVKM come from the germline V gene. This CDR3 contains 13 residues. The CDR3 reads CASSASGWGEQFF. In nucleotides, the CDR3 is TGTGCCAGCAGTGCTAGCGGGTGGGGTGAGCAGTTCTTC.

This clonotype appeared a few times. The J gene is TRBJ2-7, the V gene TRBV5-6; unclear D gene. Germline CDR1 reads SGHDT; CDR2 reads YYEEEE. V lost 4 bases and J 3 bases, leaving 11 bases between the germline ends. This CDR3 comprises 13 residues. CDR3 residues: CASSLSPDYEQYF. DNA of the CDR3: TGTGCCAGCAGCCTCTCGCCTGACTACGAGCAGTACTTC.

This clonotype has just a few counts. This chain joins TRBV28 and TRBJ1-1, with D tentatively TRBD1 (5 bases). Between the trimmed V and J ends, which lost 3 bases and 7 bases, there was a span of 9 bases. The CDR3 has 12 amino acids. From germline, CDR1 is MDHEN and CDR2 SYDVKM. CDR3 protein: CASSFRQGEAFF. As DNA, the CDR3 is TGTGCCAGCAGTTTTCGTCAGGGTGAAGCTTTCTTT.

The gene calls are TRBV4-1 and TRBJ1-6; the D gene is possibly TRBD1 (5 bases). The CDR3 is 14 amino acids. The V and J ends lost 3 bases and 8 bases respectively, with 11 bases between them. The germline V gene has CDR1 MGHRA and CDR2 YSYEKL. Here the CDR3 reads CASSQRGLDSPLHF. In DNA form, the CDR3 reads TGCGCCAGCAGCCAGAGGGGTCTGGATTCACCCCTCCACTTT.

Written as DNA, the CDR3 is TGTGCCAGTAGTATAAGGGTCCTCTCTGGGGCCAACGTCCTGACTTTC. As protein: CASSIRVLSGANVLTF. V and J are TRBV19 and TRBJ2-6, with no clear D. Trimming removed 2 bases from V and 0 bases from J, with 8 bases in between. The CDR3 is 16 residues long. The V gene's germline CDR1 is LNHDA and CDR2 SQIVND (reference sequence).

The V call is TRBV20-1, the J call TRBJ2-1, with TRBD2 matching 8 bases. The length of the CDR3 is 18 residues. Germline lookup yields CDR1 DFQATT and CDR2 SNEGSKA (reference sequence). The V and J ends lost 0 bases and 3 bases, in that order; junction bases with no gene match: 13. In nucleotides, the CDR3 is TGCAGTGCTAGAGATTTGGGGCGGACTAGCAGCGACTACAATGAGCAGTTCTTC. Its protein product is CSARDLGRTSSDYNEQFF.

The chain joins TRBV29-1 to TRBJ2-3; weak D call: TRBD1 (6 bases). Trimming cost V 5 bases and J 0 bases, with 6 bases left between them. Per germline, CDR1 SQVTM and CDR2 ANQGSEA. The CDR3 is 12 residues long. CDR3 region: CSVQGSTDTQYF. The CDR3 DNA is TGCAGCGTTCAGGGGAGCACAGATACGCAGTATTTT.